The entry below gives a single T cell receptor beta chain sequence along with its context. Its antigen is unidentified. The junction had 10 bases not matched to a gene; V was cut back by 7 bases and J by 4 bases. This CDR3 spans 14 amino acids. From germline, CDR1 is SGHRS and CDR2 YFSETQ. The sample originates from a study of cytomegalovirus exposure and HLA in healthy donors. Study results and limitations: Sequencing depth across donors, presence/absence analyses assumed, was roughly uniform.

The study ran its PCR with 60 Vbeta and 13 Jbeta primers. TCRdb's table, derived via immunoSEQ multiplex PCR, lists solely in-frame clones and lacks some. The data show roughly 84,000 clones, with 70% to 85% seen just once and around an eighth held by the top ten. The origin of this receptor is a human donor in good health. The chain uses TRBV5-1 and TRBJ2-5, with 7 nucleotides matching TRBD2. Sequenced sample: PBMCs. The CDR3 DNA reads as TGCGCCAGCTGGACGGGGGGTATCGGAGAGACCCAGTACTTC. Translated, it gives CASWTGGIGETQYF.